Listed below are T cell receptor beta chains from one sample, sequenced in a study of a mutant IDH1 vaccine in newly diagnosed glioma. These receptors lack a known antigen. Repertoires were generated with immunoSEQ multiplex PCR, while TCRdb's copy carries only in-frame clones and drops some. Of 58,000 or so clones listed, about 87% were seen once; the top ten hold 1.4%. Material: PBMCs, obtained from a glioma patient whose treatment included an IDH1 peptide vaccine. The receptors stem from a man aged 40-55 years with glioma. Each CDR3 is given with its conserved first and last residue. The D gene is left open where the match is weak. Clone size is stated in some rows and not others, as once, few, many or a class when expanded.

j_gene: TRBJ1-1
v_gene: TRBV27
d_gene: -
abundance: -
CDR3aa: CASRTDLGVNTEAFF
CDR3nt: TGTGCCAGCAGGACAGATTTAGGGGTGAACACTGAAGCTTTCTTT

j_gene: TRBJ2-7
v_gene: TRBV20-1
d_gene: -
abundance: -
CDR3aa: CSARVVSEQYF
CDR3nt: TGCAGTGCTAGAGTGGTGTCCGAGCAGTACTTC

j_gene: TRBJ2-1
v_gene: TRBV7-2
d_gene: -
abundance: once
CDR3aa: CASSLAYGIQTYNEQFF
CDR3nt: TGTGCCAGCAGCTTAGCGTATGGAATACAAACCTACAATGAGCAGTTCTTC

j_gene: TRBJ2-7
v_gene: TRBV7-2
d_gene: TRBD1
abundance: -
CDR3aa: CASSLPDRTYEQYF
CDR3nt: TGTGCCAGCAGCTTACCGGACAGGACCTACGAGCAGTACTTC

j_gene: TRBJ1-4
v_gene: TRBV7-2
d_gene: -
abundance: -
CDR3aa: CAGSLRGLGKLFF
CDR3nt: TGTGCCGGCAGCCTCAGGGGACTCGGGAAACTGTTTTTT

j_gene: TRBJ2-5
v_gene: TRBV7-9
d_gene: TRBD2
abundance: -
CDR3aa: CASSSTGTSGRADETQYF
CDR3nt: TGTGCCAGCAGTTCTACCGGGACTAGCGGGAGGGCGGATGAGACCCAGTACTTC

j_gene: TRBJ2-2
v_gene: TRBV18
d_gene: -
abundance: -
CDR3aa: CASSLLDGNTGELFF
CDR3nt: TGTGCCAGCTCCCTTTTGGACGGGAACACCGGGGAGCTGTTTTTT

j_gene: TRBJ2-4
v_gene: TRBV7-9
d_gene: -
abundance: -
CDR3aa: CASSQQGTAKNIQYF
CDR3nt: TGTGCCAGCAGTCAGCAGGGGACCGCCAAAAACATTCAGTACTTC

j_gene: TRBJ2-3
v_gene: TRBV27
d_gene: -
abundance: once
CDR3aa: CASHAADTQYF
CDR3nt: TGTGCCAGCCATGCAGCCGATACGCAGTATTTT

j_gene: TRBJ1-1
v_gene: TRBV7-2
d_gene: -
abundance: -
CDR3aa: CASSPRPLTGSDTEAFF
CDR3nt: TGTGCCAGCAGCCCCAGGCCCCTAACAGGGTCGGACACTGAAGCTTTCTTT

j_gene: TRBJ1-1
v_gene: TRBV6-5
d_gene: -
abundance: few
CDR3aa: CASTNRRGHTEAFF
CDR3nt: TGTGCCAGCACCAATAGGAGGGGTCACACTGAAGCTTTCTTT

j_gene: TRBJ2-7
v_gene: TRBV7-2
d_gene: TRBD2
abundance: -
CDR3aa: CASSSPGLAGGEQYF
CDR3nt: TGTGCCAGCAGCTCCCCGGGACTAGCGGGAGGCGAGCAGTACTTC

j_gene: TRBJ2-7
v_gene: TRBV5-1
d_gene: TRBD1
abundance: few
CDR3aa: CASSSEQGAREQYF
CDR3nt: TGCGCCAGCAGCTCGGAACAGGGGGCGCGCGAGCAGTACTTC

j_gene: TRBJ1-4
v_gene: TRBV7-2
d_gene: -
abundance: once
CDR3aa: CASSPGLGSEKLFF
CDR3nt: TGTGCCAGCAGCCCTGGGCTGGGGAGTGAAAAACTGTTTTTT

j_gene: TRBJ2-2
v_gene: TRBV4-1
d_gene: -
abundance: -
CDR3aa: CASSAGPGELFF
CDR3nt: TGCGCCAGCAGCGCCGGTCCCGGGGAGCTGTTTTTT

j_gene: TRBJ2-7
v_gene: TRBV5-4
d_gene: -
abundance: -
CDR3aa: CASSFDYYEQYF
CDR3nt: TGTGCCAGCAGCTTCGACTACTACGAGCAGTACTTC

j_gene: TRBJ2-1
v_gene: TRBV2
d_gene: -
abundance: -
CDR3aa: CASSRGPSSYNEQFF
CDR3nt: TGTGCCAGCAGTAGGGGACCCAGCTCCTACAATGAGCAGTTCTTC

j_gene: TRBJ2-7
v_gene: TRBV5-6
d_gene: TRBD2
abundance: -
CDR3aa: CASSLVSGLSRIQYEQYF
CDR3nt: TGTGCCAGCAGCTTGGTGTCGGGACTAAGCCGTATTCAGTACGAGCAGTACTTC

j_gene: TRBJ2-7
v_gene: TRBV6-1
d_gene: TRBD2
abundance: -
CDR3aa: CASSGLLAGGLEQYF
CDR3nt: TGTGCCAGCAGTGGCCTACTAGCGGGAGGACTCGAGCAGTACTTC

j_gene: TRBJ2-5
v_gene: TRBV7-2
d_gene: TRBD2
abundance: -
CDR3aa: CASSFSGRILQETQYF
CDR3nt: TGTGCCAGCAGTTTTAGCGGGAGGATCCTGCAAGAGACCCAGTACTTC

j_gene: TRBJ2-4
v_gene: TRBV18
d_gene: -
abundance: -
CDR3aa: CASSPPQGEGNIQYF
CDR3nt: TGTGCCAGCTCACCACCGCAGGGAGAGGGAAACATTCAGTACTTC

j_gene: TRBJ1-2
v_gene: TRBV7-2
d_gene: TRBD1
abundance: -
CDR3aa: CASSLVLGQGSSGYTF
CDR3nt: TGTGCCAGCAGCTTAGTTTTGGGACAGGGCAGCAGTGGCTACACCTTC

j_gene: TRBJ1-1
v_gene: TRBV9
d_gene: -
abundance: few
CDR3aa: CASSVGKGYTEAFF
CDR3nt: TGTGCCAGCAGCGTAGGAAAGGGGTACACTGAAGCTTTCTTT

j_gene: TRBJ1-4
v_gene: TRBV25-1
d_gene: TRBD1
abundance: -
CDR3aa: CASSVDRGAEKLFF
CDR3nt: TGTGCCAGCAGTGTAGACAGGGGAGCTGAAAAACTGTTTTTT

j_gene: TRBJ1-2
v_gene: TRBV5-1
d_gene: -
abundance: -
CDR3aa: CASSLTLDYGYTF
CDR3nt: TGCGCCAGCAGCTTAACCCTGGACTATGGCTACACCTTC

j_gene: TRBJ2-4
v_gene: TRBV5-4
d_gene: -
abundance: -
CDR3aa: CASSFELPTNIQYF
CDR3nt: TGTGCCAGCAGCTTCGAACTCCCAACAAACATTCAGTACTTC

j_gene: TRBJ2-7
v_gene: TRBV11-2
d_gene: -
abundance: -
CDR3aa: CASSFAGITHEQYF
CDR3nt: TGTGCCAGCAGCTTCGCAGGGATTACCCACGAGCAGTACTTC

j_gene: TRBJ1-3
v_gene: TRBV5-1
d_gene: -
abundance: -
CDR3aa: CASSSSGEEAGNTIYF
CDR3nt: TGCGCCAGCAGCTCCTCAGGGGAGGAGGCTGGAAACACCATATATTTT

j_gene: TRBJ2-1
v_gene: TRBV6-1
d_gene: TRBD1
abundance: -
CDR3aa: CASSPKRDRVNEQFF
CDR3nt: TGTGCCAGCAGCCCGAAAAGGGACAGGGTCAATGAGCAGTTCTTC

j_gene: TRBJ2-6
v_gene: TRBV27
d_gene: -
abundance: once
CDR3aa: CASSRGQSSGANVLTF
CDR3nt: TGTGCCAGCAGCCGGGGGCAATCCTCTGGGGCCAACGTCCTGACTTTC

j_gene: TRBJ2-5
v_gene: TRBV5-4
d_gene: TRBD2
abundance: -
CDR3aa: CASSSPTSGETQYF
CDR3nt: TGTGCCAGCAGCTCCCCGACTAGCGGGGAGACCCAGTACTTC

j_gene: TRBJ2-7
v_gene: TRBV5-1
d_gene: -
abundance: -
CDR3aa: CASTFGPSAYEQYF
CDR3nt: TGCGCCAGCACTTTCGGGCCTTCCGCCTACGAGCAGTACTTC

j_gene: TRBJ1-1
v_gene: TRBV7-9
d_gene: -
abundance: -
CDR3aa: CASSLASRTEAFF
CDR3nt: TGTGCCAGCAGCTTAGCGAGCCGGACTGAAGCTTTCTTT

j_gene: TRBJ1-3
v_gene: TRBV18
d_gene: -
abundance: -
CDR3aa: CASSLGQSGNTIYF
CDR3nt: TGTGCCAGCTCACTTGGCCAGTCTGGAAACACCATATATTTT

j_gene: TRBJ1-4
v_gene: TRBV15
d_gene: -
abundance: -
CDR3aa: CATSRDHRATNEKLFF
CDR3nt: TGTGCCACCAGCAGAGACCACAGGGCAACTAATGAAAAACTGTTTTTT

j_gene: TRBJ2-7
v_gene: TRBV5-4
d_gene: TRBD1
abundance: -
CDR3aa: CASGRQGADEQYF
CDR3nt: TGTGCCAGCGGAAGACAGGGGGCCGACGAGCAGTACTTC

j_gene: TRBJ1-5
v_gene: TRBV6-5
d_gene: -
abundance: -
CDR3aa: CASSQSNQPQHF
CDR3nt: TGTGCCAGCTCACAGAGCAATCAGCCCCAGCATTTT

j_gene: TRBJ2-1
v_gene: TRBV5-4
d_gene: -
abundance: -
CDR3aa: CASSGDGLRDEQFF
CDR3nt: TGTGCCAGCAGCGGGGACGGCCTAAGAGATGAGCAGTTCTTC

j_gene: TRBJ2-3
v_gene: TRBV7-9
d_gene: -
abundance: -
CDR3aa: CASSGGRLGTDTQYF
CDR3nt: TGTGCCAGCAGCGGCGGACGTCTCGGCACAGATACGCAGTATTTT

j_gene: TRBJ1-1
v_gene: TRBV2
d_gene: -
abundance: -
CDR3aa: CASRSPNTEAFF
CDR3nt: TGTGCCAGCCGCAGCCCGAACACTGAAGCTTTCTTT

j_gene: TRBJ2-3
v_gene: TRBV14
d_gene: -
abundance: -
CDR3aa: CASSQDFGGLTDTQYF
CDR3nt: TGTGCCAGCAGCCAAGATTTCGGGGGGCTCACAGATACGCAGTATTTT

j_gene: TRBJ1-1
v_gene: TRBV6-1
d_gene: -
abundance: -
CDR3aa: CASRTVVDTEAFF
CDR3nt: TGTGCCAGCAGGACGGTTGTGGACACTGAAGCTTTCTTT

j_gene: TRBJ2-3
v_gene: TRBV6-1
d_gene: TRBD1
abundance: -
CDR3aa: CASRVGQGAADTQYF
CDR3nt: TGTGCCAGCAGGGTGGGACAGGGGGCGGCAGATACGCAGTATTTT

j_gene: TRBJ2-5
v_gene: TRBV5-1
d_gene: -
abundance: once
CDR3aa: CASSRTAGSETQYF
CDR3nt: TGCGCCAGCAGCCGGACGGCGGGGAGCGAGACCCAGTACTTC

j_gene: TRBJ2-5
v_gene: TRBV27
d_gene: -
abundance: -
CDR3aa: CASSLWGGGETQYF
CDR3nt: TGTGCCAGCAGTTTATGGGGAGGGGGAGAGACCCAGTACTTC

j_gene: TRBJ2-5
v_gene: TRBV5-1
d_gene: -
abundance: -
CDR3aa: CASSKDAGVGQETQYF
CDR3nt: TGCGCCAGCAGTAAGGACGCAGGGGTTGGCCAAGAGACCCAGTACTTC

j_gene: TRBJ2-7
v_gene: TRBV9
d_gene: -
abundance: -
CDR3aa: CASSVESYEQYF
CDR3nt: TGTGCCAGCAGCGTAGAATCCTACGAGCAGTACTTC

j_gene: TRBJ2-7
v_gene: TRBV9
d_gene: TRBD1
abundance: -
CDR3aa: CASSPDRAFSYEQYF
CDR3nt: TGTGCCAGCAGCCCAGACAGGGCCTTCTCCTACGAGCAGTACTTC

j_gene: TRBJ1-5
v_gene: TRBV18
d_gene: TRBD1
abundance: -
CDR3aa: CASSLGQGNQPQHF
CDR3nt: TGTGCCAGCTCACTGGGACAGGGGAATCAGCCCCAGCATTTT

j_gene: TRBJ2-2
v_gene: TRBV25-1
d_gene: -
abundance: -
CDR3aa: CASSNYRAGKELFF
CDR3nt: TGTGCCAGCAGTAATTACAGGGCTGGCAAGGAGCTGTTTTTT

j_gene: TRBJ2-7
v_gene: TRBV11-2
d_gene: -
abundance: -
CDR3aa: CASSENVGSGEQYF
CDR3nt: TGTGCCAGCAGCGAGAACGTCGGGTCTGGCGAGCAGTACTTC

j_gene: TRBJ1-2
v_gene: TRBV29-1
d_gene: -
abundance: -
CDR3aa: CSVSGTNYGYTF
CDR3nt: TGCAGCGTTTCCGGGACTAACTATGGCTACACCTTC